These 7 T cell receptor beta chains were sequenced from one sample in a study of response to subunit inactivated influenza vaccine. Via MiXCR, TCRdb re-called the RT-PCR reads, giving one row per CDR3 protein. Here the sample spans 300,000 to 350,000 distinct CDR3 sequences, just over 20% being singletons. This sample comprised PBMCs from blood, obtained less than 22 months after vaccination. All receptors derive from a man aged 50-75 years who received an inactivated influenza vaccine.

The gene calls are TRBV10-3 and TRBJ2-7, with 16 bases lining up with TRBD2. Germline assignment: CDR1 ENHRY and CDR2 SYGVKD. Trimming at V came to 3 bases and at J to 2 bases, leaving 7 bases not matched to a gene. This CDR3 has 18 amino acids. CDR3: CAISDPGTSGRAPYEQYF. Here the CDR3 DNA reads TGTGCCATCAGTGATCCCGGGACTAGCGGGAGGGCCCCCTACGAGCAGTACTTC.

This clonotype was picked up a small number of times. V usage is TRBV18 and J usage is TRBJ1-5; 9 bases match TRBD1. This CDR3 has 15 amino acids. Per germline, CDR1 KGHSH and CDR2 LQKENI. Trimming took 1 base from V and 4 from J; bases not matched to a gene: 2. CDR3 DNA: TGTGCCAGCTCACCACAGACAGGGGGAAATCAGCCCCAGCATTTT. This sequence encodes CASSPQTGGNQPQHF.

The chain joins TRBV19 to TRBJ1-2, with 7 bases that match TRBD1. The CDR3 is 16 amino acids. Germline V gives CDR1 LNHDA, CDR2 SQIVND (reference sequence). J was trimmed by 4 bases and V by 5 bases; bases with no gene match: 13. The CDR3 spells CASSGTGTDSSYGYTF. CDR3 DNA: TGTGCCAGTAGTGGAACCGGGACAGATTCTTCCTATGGCTACACCTTC.

The chain carries TRBV4-1 and TRBJ1-5; perhaps TRBD1 as D (6 bases). The V end was cut by 2 bases, the J end by 3 bases, with 14 bases between. Germline-derived CDR1 and CDR2 are MGHRA and YSYEKL. This CDR3 has 16 amino acids. As DNA, the CDR3 is TGCGCCAGCAGCCAATTTGACAGGATATTCAATCAGCCCCAGCATTTT. Amino acids: CASSQFDRIFNQPQHF.

The chain joins TRBV24-1 to TRBJ2-1; 7 bases line up with TRBD2. From germline, CDR1 is KGHDR and CDR2 SFDVKD. V lost 1 base, J lost 2 bases, and 16 bases stayed unmatched. CDR3 size: 20 residues. CDR3 loop: CATSDFPRGEERGTYNEQFF. Written as DNA, the CDR3 is TGTGCCACCAGTGATTTCCCCCGGGGGGAAGAGCGGGGAACCTACAATGAGCAGTTCTTC.

The sample holds a few counts of this clonotype. The V and J genes are TRBV5-1 and TRBJ1-1; TRBD1 might be the D (6 bases). The CDR3 is 15 residues long. Germline CDR1 SGHRS, CDR2 YFSETQ. Trimming cost V 4 bases and J 3 bases, with 16 bases left between them. The chain's CDR3 is CASSKGGGRDTEAFF. In nucleotides, the CDR3 is TGCGCCAGCAGCAAGGGGGGGGGCAGGGACACTGAAGCTTTCTTT.

The table lists this clonotype with many counts. V usage is TRBV7-2 and J usage is TRBJ1-5; D not resolved. This CDR3 has 14 residues. The ends were cut back, 4 bases at V and 2 bases at J, with 9 bases in the middle. Germline V gene data show CDR1 as SGHTA and CDR2 as FQGNSA. CDR3 amino acids: CASSYPWGNQPQHF. For the CDR3, the DNA is TGTGCCAGCAGCTACCCCTGGGGCAATCAGCCCCAGCATTTT. The complete variable domain, with remaining parts taken from reference TRBV7-2 and TRBJ1-5, reads GAGVSQSPSNKVTEKGKDVELRCDPISGHTALYWYRQSLGQGLEFLIYFQGNSAPDKSGLPSDRFSAERTGGSVSTLTIQRTQQEDSAVYLCASSYPWGNQPQHFGDGTRLSIL.